The entry below describes one T cell receptor (beta chain). What it binds is unknown. This entry is derived from a study of human T cells and chemical hapten exposure. Study background: Donors were sensitized with 2% DPC on the upper inner arm.

V lost 6 bases and J lost 0; bases outside the gene matches: 14. CDR1 is SNHLY, CDR2 FYNNEI, per germline. The CDR3 spans 17 residues. Described time point: patch test 1, 2 weeks after DPC sensitization. The treatment is: therapeutic diphenylcyclopropenone sensitization with weekly scalp DPC. Points from the study as a whole: Versus controls, significantly more large CDR3 similarity clusters arose from expanded TCRs.

MiXCR, applied by TCRdb to the RACE reads, yields one record per CDR3 protein. The sample holds tens of thousands of distinct CDR3 sequences, approximately 12% seen once. The sequencing used whole blood, collected in connection with sensitization to the hapten diphenylcyclopropenone (DPC). The sequence was obtained from a woman in her sixties or seventies with alopecia areata. Some clones in this sample may be carry-over from other donors' samples. The V gene is TRBV2, the J gene TRBJ2-7, with 7 nucleotides matching TRBD1. CDR3 sequence reads: CASRYRGGTASSYEQYF. Here the CDR3 DNA reads TGTGCCAGCAGATACAGGGGTGGGACGGCGAGCTCCTACGAGCAGTACTTC.